This TCR beta chain was found in a study of OX40 agonist ivuxolimab in advanced cancers. Context from the whole study: Ivuxolimab was a fully human IgG2 agonistic monoclonal antibody targeting the costimulatory receptor OX40 (CD134). Intravenous ivuxolimab was administered to patients every 2 weeks at six dose levels: 0.01, 0.1, 0.3, 1.5, 3 and 10 mg/kg. Among the roughly 52 dose-escalation patients, about 19 had hepatocellular carcinoma, around 15 melanoma, 9 renal cell carcinoma and 9 head and neck cancer. A male proportion of roughly 85% and a mean age of approximately 62 years, ranging from roughly 23 to 79, were recorded for the dose-escalation cohort. Patients were allowed to have had prior anti-PD-1, anti-PD-L1 or anti-CTLA-4 therapy, and around two fifths of the dose-escalation patients had been treated with checkpoint inhibitors. Partial responses occurred in three dose-escalation patients, of whom one had hepatocellular carcinoma and two had cutaneous melanoma. Peripheral TCRbeta sequencing aimed to test whether ivuxolimab altered TCR sequence diversity and caused clonal T-cell expansion. The paper covers the monotherapy dose-escalation part of the phase I ivuxolimab trial, which included N of about 51 patients. Results and caveats for the whole study, not just this receptor: After ivuxolimab, more expanded clones were found on average in CD8+ T cells than in CD4+ T cells. Low levels of normalized T-cell clonal expansion were also seen in some patients who did not respond. In the 0.1-3.0 mg/kg groups, partial responders were among the patients with the lowest normalized peripheral clonal expansion, particularly in CD8+ T cells. Antigen specificity was not determined for the clonally expanded peripheral T cells. At doses of 0.1 to 3.0 mg/kg, clonal expansion of both CD4+ and CD8+ T cells in blood was seen between baseline and week 6.

Patients with a history of autoimmune disease or receiving systemic immunosuppression were excluded from the trial. Peripheral blood for TCR sequencing was drawn from every dose cohort at baseline, at cycle 4 day 1 and at cycle 7 day 1. The samples were taken from a phase I, first-in-human, multicenter, open-label dose-escalation trial of ivuxolimab. Adults with locally advanced or metastatic melanoma, renal cell carcinoma, hepatocellular carcinoma or head and neck squamous cell carcinoma were enrolled in the trial. Before TCR sequencing, CD4+ T cells and CD8+ T cells from peripheral blood were sorted into separate populations. Note on this clone: No antigen is known for it. No quality values exist for individual bases; no much larger clone is one base distant.

To sequence the TCRbeta CDR3 region, genomic DNA was isolated from the sorted cells. TCRbeta CDR3 regions were sequenced using the immunoSEQ Assay. What TCRdb holds here is the immuneACCESS table cut down to in-frame rearrangements. Part of the clones is not present; checked against another copy, under half of the missing clones reflect an unresolved V gene, and the others are unexplained. This sample has around 30,000 clones in its table, and 84% of those were observed once. The top ten clones comprise roughly 21% of the sample. Based on the germline V gene, the CDR1 and CDR2 sequences are SGDLS and YYNGEE. The CDR3 holds 17 amino acids from the cysteine to the phenylalanine. Only the CDR3 portion is preserved as DNA: 51 bases, with reading frame beginning at the first base. The V and J ends are trimmed by 0 bases and 2 bases, leaving 17 bases between them.

The chain is encoded by TRBV9 joined to TRBJ2-5; no confident D gene assignment can be made. The TCR was taken from an adult with an advanced solid tumor such as melanoma, head and neck, liver or kidney cancer. The sample here was CD4+ or CD8+ T cells sorted from blood, taken in a trial of the OX40 agonist ivuxolimab. The DNA sequence is TGTGCCAGCAGCGTAGGGTTCCTCGGGCGTACGCAAGAGACCCAGTACTTC. It specifies CASSVGFLGRTQETQYF.